Shown below are 19 T cell receptor beta chains from a single sample sequenced in a study of Ad26.COV2.S vaccination and SARS-CoV-2 variants. The assay was immunoSEQ multiplex PCR, and TCRdb's table has in-frame clones only and misses some. Found here are 350,000 to 400,000 clones, 75% to 90% of them singletons; the top ten hold 3.5%. Treatment denoted: around 19 received Ad26.COV2.S at low or high dose, single or two shots; 5 received placebo; per-sample allocation not given. At day 63 after the first vaccine or placebo injection, samples were drawn. Sequencing used peripheral blood, obtained in a trial of Ad26.COV2.S vaccine versus placebo. The receptor source for this set is a person aged 18-60 years who received the Ad26.COV2.S COVID-19 vaccine or a placebo.

This clone was observed a single time. The CDR3 DNA is TGTGCCAGCAGCCGGGCGGCGGGGGGGTACAATGAGCAGTTCTTC. It translates to CASSRAAGGYNEQFF. The chain combines TRBV5-8 with TRBJ2-1; 9 bases map to TRBD2. The CDR3 sequence is 15 residues long. Per the germline V gene, CDR1 is SGHTS and CDR2 is YDEGEE. The V and J ends lost 4 bases and 4 bases, in that order; junction bases with no gene match: 6.

J is TRBJ2-3 and V is TRBV6-5, with 8 positions matching TRBD2. The V segment lost 6 bases and the J segment 2 bases; nucleotides outside the gene matches: 1. The CDR3 contains 13 residues. The germline gives CDR1 MNHEY, CDR2 SVGAGI. CDR3 DNA sequence: TGTGCCAGCAGGCGGGAGGCCACAGATACGCAGTATTTT. It specifies CASRREATDTQYF.

The chain couples TRBV4-1 to TRBJ1-1, with 7 bases that match TRBD1. This CDR3 has 15 residues. V lost 3 bases to trimming and J lost 6 bases; unmatched junction nucleotides: 10. CDR1 is MGHRA and CDR2 is YSYEKL in the germline V gene. The CDR3, as DNA: TGCGCCAGCAGCCATAGGGCGGGGACAGAACCTGAAGCTTTCTTT. This sequence encodes CASSHRAGTEPEAFF.

The chain employs TRBV3-1 (or the pseudogene TRBV3-2) and TRBJ1-1; D possibly corresponds to TRBD1 (5 bases). Germline V gives CDR1 LGHDT, CDR2 YNNKEL (reference sequence). The ends were cut back, 4 bases at V and 4 bases at J, with 16 bases in the middle. This CDR3 has 15 residues. CDR3 sequence reads: CASSRPGGEVTEAFF. In DNA form, the CDR3 reads TGTGCCAGCAGCCGACCGGGGGGGGAGGTCACTGAAGCTTTCTTT.

The rearrangement joins TRBV5-4 to TRBJ2-5, with TRBD1 matching 9 bases. This CDR3 spans 14 amino acids. Unmatched junction bases numbered 2, after V lost 5 bases and J lost 0 bases. Germline V gene data show CDR1 as SGHNT and CDR2 as YYREEE (reference sequence). This CDR3 reads CASSRDRDQETQYF. The CDR3 DNA sequence: TGTGCCAGCAGTCGGGACAGGGACCAAGAGACCCAGTACTTC.

The rearrangement links TRBV6-2 or TRBV6-3 to TRBJ2-3; 10 nucleotides agree with TRBD2. Trimming removed 2 bases from V and 5 bases from J; junction bases left unmatched: 16. The CDR3 contains 19 residues. The germline V gene encodes CDR1 MNHEY and CDR2 SVGEGT. Here the CDR3 reads CASSYPTSGERPGRDTQYF. The CDR3 coding sequence is TGTGCCAGCAGTTACCCCACTAGCGGGGAGAGGCCAGGTAGAGATACGCAGTATTTT.

The chain recombines TRBV11-1 with TRBJ2-3; D possibly corresponds to TRBD1 (5 bases). The CDR3 is made up of 15 amino acids. Germline CDR1 SGHAT, CDR2 FQDESV (reference sequence). Deletions cut 3 bases from V and 2 bases from J, with 12 bases between. The CDR3 nucleotides are TGTGCCAGCAGCTTCTGGCAGGGCCCCACAGATACGCAGTATTTT. Protein: CASSFWQGPTDTQYF.

V usage is TRBV4-1 and J usage is TRBJ1-4; D unclear. Germline CDR1 MGHRA, CDR2 YSYEKL. The CDR3 covers 13 residues. Trimming stripped 1 base from V and 11 bases from J, with 11 bases between. This chain's CDR3 is CASSQVGRLKLFF. The CDR3 DNA reads as TGCGCCAGCAGCCAAGTTGGCAGGTTGAAACTGTTTTTT.

The chain combines TRBV5-1 with TRBJ2-7; D possibly corresponds to TRBD1 (5 bases). Germline assignment: CDR1 SGHRS and CDR2 YFSETQ. V lost 1 base, J lost 2 bases, and 22 bases lay in between. There are 18 residues in the CDR3. The CDR3 DNA reads TGCGCCAGCAGCTTGAGTCAGGGTGAGACAGCAAGACCCTACGAGCAGTACTTC. Amino acid sequence: CASSLSQGETARPYEQYF.

The sample holds one count of this clone. The chain carries TRBV4-1 and TRBJ1-5; D possibly corresponds to TRBD1 (5 bases). The CDR3 contains 15 residues. V was trimmed by 1 base and J by 9 bases, leaving 16 bases between them. Germline V gene data show CDR1 as MGHRA and CDR2 as YSYEKL. The CDR3 sequence: CASSQAQGTAWPQHF. In DNA, the CDR3 is TGCGCCAGCAGCCAAGCCCAGGGCACCGCGTGGCCCCAGCATTTT.

This clone has just one count. The genes are TRBV4-1 and TRBJ2-1; 8 bases map to TRBD2. The germline CDR1 and CDR2 sequences are MGHRA and YSYEKL. The CDR3 is made up of 15 amino acids. V gave up 2 bases and J gave up 3 bases; unmatched junction bases: 3. CDR3 residues: CASSQLGLDYNEQFF. The CDR3 DNA reads as TGCGCCAGCAGCCAATTGGGACTAGACTACAATGAGCAGTTCTTC.

The chain has TRBV2 and TRBJ2-3; D may be TRBD2 (6 bases). Trimming removed 6 bases at V and 2 bases at J, with 21 bases between. This CDR3 contains 17 residues. The V gene's germline CDR1 is SNHLY and CDR2 FYNNEI. As DNA, the CDR3 is TGTGCCAGCAGCGAGGCCCGGGACTTCCATTACACAGATACGCAGTATTTT. It specifies CASSEARDFHYTDTQYF.

The chain combines TRBV6-1 with TRBJ2-5, with TRBD2 matching 12 bases. The CDR3 has 16 residues. The J segment lost 3 bases and the V segment lost 2 bases, leaving 4 bases of the junction unmatched. Germline CDR1 and CDR2: MNHNS and SASEGT. The CDR3 region is CASSESPSGGEETQYF. CDR3 bases: TGTGCCAGCAGTGAAAGTCCTAGCGGGGGGGAAGAGACCCAGTACTTC.

The V call is TRBV12-3 or TRBV12-4, the J call TRBJ1-5, with D tentatively TRBD1 (5 bases). V gave up 3 bases and J gave up 6 bases, with 6 bases separating them. This CDR3 comprises 12 residues. The CDR3 loop is CASSLGGQPQHF. DNA of the CDR3: TGTGCCAGCAGTTTGGGGGGTCAGCCCCAGCATTTT.

The chain employs TRBV10-3 and TRBJ1-2, with D possibly TRBD1 on 5 matching bases. Trimming took 4 bases from V and 4 from J, leaving 16 bases between them. CDR1 is ENHRY, CDR2 SYGVKD, per germline. The CDR3 has 15 residues. CDR3 DNA: TGTGCCATCAGTGTGCGGGGCCTAGGACTCTATGGCTACACCTTC. This codes for CAISVRGLGLYGYTF.

The CDR3 nucleotides are TGTGCCAGCAGTGAATCCTGGGAGGGTAACACTGAAGCTTTCTTT. This sequence encodes CASSESWEGNTEAFF. This rearrangement joins TRBV25-1 to TRBJ1-1, with D unresolved. Trimming cost V 1 base and J 2 bases, with 11 bases left between them. The CDR3 totals 15 residues. CDR1 is MGHDK and CDR2 is SYGVNS in the germline V gene.

The J gene is TRBJ2-1, the V gene TRBV2; TRBD2 is a possible D gene (6 bases). Trimming removed 4 bases from V and 5 bases from J, with 15 bases in between. Germline V lookup: CDR1 SNHLY, CDR2 FYNNEI. The CDR3 is 15 amino acids. DNA for the CDR3: TGTGCCAGCAGTGGTGATAGCGGAATTAACAATGAGCAGTTCTTC. Protein: CASSGDSGINNEQFF.

The chain joins TRBV7-9 to TRBJ1-2; D not certain. The CDR3 has 17 residues. V was shortened by 1 base and J by 3 bases, with 18 bases between the two germline ends. Germline V gene sequence: CDR1 SEHNR, CDR2 FQNEAQ (reference sequence). DNA for the CDR3: TGTGCCAGCAGCTTAGAGACGGGAGGCAAGACTTACTATGGCTACACCTTC. Its translation is CASSLETGGKTYYGYTF.

DNA of the CDR3: TGTGCCAGCAGTGAACAAGCCGAAGAGACCCAGTACTTC. It is translated as CASSEQAEETQYF. The chain carries TRBV12-3 or TRBV12-4 and TRBJ2-5; D is undetermined. With 5 bases removed from V and 3 bases from J, the gap between germline ends came to 10 bases. The CDR3 extends over 13 amino acids.